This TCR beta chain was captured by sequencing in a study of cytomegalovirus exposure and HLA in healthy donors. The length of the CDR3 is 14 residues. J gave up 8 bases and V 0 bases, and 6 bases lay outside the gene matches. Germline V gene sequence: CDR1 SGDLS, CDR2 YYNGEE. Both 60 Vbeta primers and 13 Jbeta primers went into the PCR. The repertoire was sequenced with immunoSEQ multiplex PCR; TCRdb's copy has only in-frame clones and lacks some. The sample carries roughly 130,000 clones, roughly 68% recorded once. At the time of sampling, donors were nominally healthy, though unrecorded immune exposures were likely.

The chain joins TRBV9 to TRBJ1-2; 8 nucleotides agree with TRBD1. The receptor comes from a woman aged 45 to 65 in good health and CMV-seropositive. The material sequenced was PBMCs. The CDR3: CASSVDQGARGYTF. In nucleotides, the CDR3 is TGTGCCAGCAGCGTAGACCAGGGGGCGCGGGGCTACACCTTC.